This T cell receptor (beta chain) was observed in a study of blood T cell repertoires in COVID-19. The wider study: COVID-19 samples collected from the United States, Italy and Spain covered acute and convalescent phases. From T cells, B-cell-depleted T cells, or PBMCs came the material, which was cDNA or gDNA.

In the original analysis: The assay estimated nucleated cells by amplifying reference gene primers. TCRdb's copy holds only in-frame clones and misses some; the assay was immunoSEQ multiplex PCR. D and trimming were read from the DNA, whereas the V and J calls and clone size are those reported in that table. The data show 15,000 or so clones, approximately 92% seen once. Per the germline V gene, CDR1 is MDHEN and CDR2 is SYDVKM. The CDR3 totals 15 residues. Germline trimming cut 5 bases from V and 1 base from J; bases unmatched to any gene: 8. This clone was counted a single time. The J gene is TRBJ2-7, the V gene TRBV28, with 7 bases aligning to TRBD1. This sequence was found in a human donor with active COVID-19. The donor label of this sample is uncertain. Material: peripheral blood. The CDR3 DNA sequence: TGTGCCAGCAGTCCCTCCTCGACAGGGTCCTACGAGCAGTACTTC. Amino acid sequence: CASSPSSTGSYEQYF.